These T cell receptor beta chains were read from a single sample in a study of blood T cell repertoires in COVID-19. Method: immunoSEQ multiplex PCR; TCRdb's copy keeps in-frame clones and lacks some. The sample records some 160,000 clones, 83% being singletons. The sample was peripheral blood. These receptors were obtained from a woman aged 80 or over with acute or convalescent COVID-19. Both conserved end residues are part of each CDR3. A D gene is named only where the DNA matches it firmly. The size of a clone is reported for some rows only, either as once, few or many, or as a class for expanded clones.

>TRBV5-4|TRBD1|TRBJ1-2|.
CASSPEDRGHYGYTF
TGTGCCAGCAGCCCGGAAGACAGGGGTCACTATGGCTACACCTTC
>TRBV5-1|.|TRBJ1-2|.
CASSLAVGGYGYTF
TGCGCCAGCAGCTTGGCTGTCGGTGGCTATGGCTACACCTTC
>TRBV5-1|TRBD1|TRBJ2-2|.
CASSLDGTGSTGELFF
TGCGCCAGCAGCTTGGACGGGACAGGGTCCACCGGGGAGCTGTTTTTT
>TRBV6-5|TRBD2|TRBJ2-7|few
CASGRGYEQYF
TGTGCCAGCGGGAGGGGCTACGAGCAGTACTTC
>TRBV30|.|TRBJ2-5|.
CAWSVTLQETQYF
TGTGCCTGGAGTGTAACTCTCCAAGAGACCCAGTACTTC
>TRBV4-3|.|TRBJ2-1|.
CASSQDFTAYNEQFF
TGCGCCAGCAGCCAAGATTTTACAGCCTACAATGAGCAGTTCTTC
>TRBV7-3|.|TRBJ1-1|.
CASSLSGINTEAFF
TGTGCCAGCAGCTTATCAGGGATTAACACTGAAGCTTTCTTT
>TRBV6-5|TRBD2|TRBJ2-7|.
CASSYSSLAAYEQYF
TGTGCCAGCAGTTACTCGAGTCTAGCGGCCTACGAGCAGTACTTC
>TRBV20-1|.|TRBJ1-1|once
CSARGGTEAFF
TGCAGTGCTAGGGGGGGGACTGAAGCTTTCTTT
>TRBV11-2|.|TRBJ1-2|.
CASSLDPYAGYTF
TGTGCCAGCAGCTTAGATCCTTATGCGGGCTACACCTTC
>TRBV5-1|TRBD2|TRBJ2-3|.
CASSLTSGRALTDTQYF
TGCGCCAGCAGCTTAACTAGCGGGAGGGCCTTAACAGATACGCAGTATTTT
>TRBV19|TRBD2|TRBJ2-1|.
CASSTYSQLASPVFF
TGTGCCAGTAGTACTTACTCCCAACTAGCGTCCCCAGTGTTCTTC
>TRBV12-3/TRBV12-4|.|TRBJ2-7|.
CASSLVSVYEQYF
TGTGCCAGCAGTTTGGTTAGCGTCTACGAGCAGTACTTC
>TRBV7-2|.|TRBJ1-6|.
CASSRAPRGGESPLHF
TGTGCCAGCAGCCGGGCCCCACGGGGAGGAGAATCACCCCTCCACTTT
>TRBV24-1|.|TRBJ2-5|.
CATSDGEVSQETQYF
TGTGCCACCAGTGATGGAGAGGTTTCCCAAGAGACCCAGTACTTC
>TRBV5-6|TRBD1|TRBJ1-1|.
CASSRTGRTEAFF
TGTGCCAGCAGCAGGACAGGCCGCACTGAAGCTTTCTTT
>TRBV5-4|.|TRBJ1-2|.
CASSRQLANYGYTF
TGTGCCAGCAGCCGGCAACTAGCTAACTATGGCTACACCTTC
>TRBV4-1|.|TRBJ2-2|once
CASSQASVRLGLGELFF
TGCGCCAGCAGCCAAGCTAGCGTAAGGTTAGGGTTGGGGGAGCTGTTTTTT
>TRBV28|TRBD2|TRBJ2-6|once
CASSPSSGAFSGANVLTF
TGTGCCAGCAGTCCATCTAGCGGGGCGTTCTCTGGGGCCAACGTCCTGACTTTC